The 5 T cell receptor beta chains below were found in one sample sequenced in a study of response to subunit inactivated influenza vaccine. A single record per CDR3 protein comes from TCRdb applying MiXCR to the RT-PCR reads. The repertoire has almost 600,000 distinct CDR3 sequences, about 15% of them found once; the top ten carry 11%. Sequenced material: PBMCs from blood, taken 11 to 12 days after vaccination. Receptors originate from a man over 45 who received an inactivated influenza vaccine.

The V and J genes are TRBV18 and TRBJ1-1, with D unresolved. Deletions cut 8 bases from V and 0 bases from J, with 10 bases between. This CDR3 is built from 13 residues. Germline V lookup: CDR1 KGHSH, CDR2 LQKENI. The CDR3 protein is CASQRGMNTEAFF. The CDR3 DNA sequence: TGTGCCAGCCAAAGAGGGATGAACACTGAAGCTTTCTTT.

This clonotype was detected a few times. This sequence joins TRBV5-4 and TRBJ2-3; 7 bases are a match to TRBD2. J lost 2 bases, V lost 7 bases, and 16 bases had no gene match. The CDR3 is 17 residues long. CDR1 is SGHNT, CDR2 YYREEE, per germline (reference sequence). The CDR3 reads CASQILQTGRHTDTQYF. In nucleotides, the CDR3 is TGTGCCAGCCAAATACTTCAGACCGGGAGGCACACAGATACGCAGTATTTT.

This clonotype was observed many times. This chain connects TRBV12-3 or TRBV12-4 to TRBJ2-7; D might be TRBD1 (6 bases). V lost 5 bases to trimming and J lost 2 bases, with 13 bases between them. The CDR3 extends over 14 amino acids. CDR3 sequence (DNA): TGTGCCAGCAGTCCCCGGGACATTACCTACGAGCAGTACTTC. Its protein is CASSPRDITYEQYF.

The chain recombines TRBV20-1 with TRBJ1-2, with 8 positions matching TRBD1. From germline, CDR1 is DFQATT and CDR2 SNEGSKA (reference sequence). J lost 3 bases, V lost 3 bases, and 6 bases had no gene match. The CDR3 loop spans 14 amino acids. CDR3 DNA: TGCAGTGCTAGGCCTGACAGGGGCTACTATGGCTACACCTTC. Protein product: CSARPDRGYYGYTF.

J is TRBJ2-3 and V is TRBV7-2, with TRBD2 matching 13 bases. The CDR3 runs to 17 residues. Germline values: CDR1 SGHTA, CDR2 FQGNSA. V lost 3 bases, J lost 3 bases, and 6 bases stayed unmatched. In nucleotides, the CDR3 is TGTGCCAGCAGCTTCCCACTAGCGGGGGGGCCAACAGATACGCAGTATTTT. Amino acid sequence: CASSFPLAGGPTDTQYF.